The rows below give T cell receptor beta chains drawn from one sample of a study of cytotoxic CD8 clonotypes in ibrutinib-treated CLL. Sequencing was performed with immunoSEQ multiplex PCR; in TCRdb, only in-frame clones are kept and a portion is missing. The profile shows tens of thousands of clones, 55% to 75% of them singletons. This sample comprised PBMCs, obtained after 12 months of ibrutinib treatment. These receptors came from a human donor with chronic lymphocytic leukemia. Both conserved end residues are trimmed from each CDR3. Fields, in order: J gene, clone size, V gene, CDR3 protein. Clone size is given for some rows only: seen once, a few or many times, or a class if the clone is expanded.

TRBJ1-2 | once | TRBV6-1 | ASSEREGASGGYT
TRBJ2-5 | - | TRBV5-1 | ASSALVAGQETQY
TRBJ2-1 | - | TRBV7-8 | ASSLGEGGRQF
TRBJ2-7 | - | TRBV10-2 | ASTGTGASEQY
TRBJ2-1 | - | TRBV19 | ASSILTGLNEQF
TRBJ2-7 | - | TRBV28 | ASSLLGFEQY
TRBJ1-1 | - | TRBV19 | ASTNMGQGYTEAF
TRBJ2-3 | once | TRBV28 | ASSFNFASGFPTDTQY
TRBJ1-2 | - | TRBV5-6 | ASSFEENYGYT
TRBJ2-7 | few | TRBV30 | AWSPGPVYEQY
TRBJ1-1 | few | TRBV11-2 | ASSLGLTEAF
TRBJ2-7 | - | TRBV28 | ASSAGLAGNYEQY
TRBJ2-2 | - | TRBV7-6 | ASSLAGGGELF
TRBJ2-7 | - | TRBV5-6 | ASSLDVYEQY
TRBJ2-7 | - | TRBV10-1 | ATEQDDGEQY
TRBJ2-5 | - | TRBV25-1 | ASSPGSQETQY
TRBJ1-1 | - | TRBV27 | ASSFNTGDTEAF
TRBJ2-7 | - | TRBV6-5 | ASRTLVTGGNEQY
TRBJ1-6 | - | TRBV19 | ASSASGDSPLH
TRBJ2-7 | - | TRBV6-5 | ASRPGSGDYEQY
TRBJ2-1 | few | TRBV10-3 | AISVDQADSYNEQF
TRBJ2-3 | - | TRBV7-2 | ASSLIGTDTQY
TRBJ1-5 | few | TRBV6-5 | ASRSTTGGYQPQH
TRBJ1-2 | - | TRBV6-5 | ASSPGGENGLGYT
TRBJ2-1 | - | TRBV19 | ASNAGWGRNEQF
TRBJ1-2 | - | TRBV5-5 | ASSTSWAVYGYT
TRBJ2-7 | - | TRBV7-2 | ASSLDSGRTPPY
TRBJ1-2 | - | TRBV19 | ASSIGTVTNYGYT
TRBJ2-3 | once | TRBV18 | ASSPVGGTDTQY
TRBJ2-3 | - | TRBV15 | ATSGPQPSTDTQY
TRBJ2-7 | - | TRBV29-1 | SVARDHYEQY
TRBJ1-1 | - | TRBV27 | ASSASTGARDTEAF
TRBJ1-1 | - | TRBV10-3 | AISQGHPNTEAF
TRBJ2-2 | - | TRBV25-1 | ASSDLAGVPGELF
TRBJ1-1 | once | TRBV30 | AWSAGLTNTEAF
TRBJ2-1 | few | TRBV20-1 | SARHDPLTF
TRBJ2-7 | - | TRBV9 | ASSAGDSPYEQY